The 6 T cell receptor beta chains listed next were all sequenced from one sample in a study of shared clonotypes between healthy human individuals. TCRdb keeps only in-frame clones here, not all; method: immunoSEQ multiplex PCR. The profile shows approximately 2.5 million clones, 80% to 95% of them singletons. Sequencing was carried out using naive CD4+ T cells from PBMCs. Indicated subset: CD45RA+ positively selected. These TCRs come from a man between 18 and 29 years old in good health. Some clones in this sample may be carry-over from other donors' samples.

CDR3 in amino acids: CASSTGTATTQGWPQHF. The CDR3 DNA follows: TGTGCCAGCAGCACCGGGACAGCCACGACCCAGGGTTGGCCCCAGCATTTT. The chain has TRBV11-2 and TRBJ1-5, with 7 bases fitting TRBD1. The germline V gene has CDR1 SGHAT and CDR2 FQNNGV. V lost 5 bases, J lost 9 bases, and 19 bases stayed unmatched. The CDR3 spans 17 residues.

The CDR3 region is CASSNPRATSGPSSYEQYF. The CDR3 DNA sequence: TGTGCCAGCAGCAACCCGAGAGCAACTAGCGGGCCTAGCTCCTACGAGCAGTACTTC. The genes are TRBV21-1 and TRBJ2-7; the table's TRBD2 call for D was not verified on the DNA. TRBV21-1 counts as a pseudogene. The CDR3 length is 19 residues.

About this clone: Additional DNA sequences in this sample encode the identical CDR3. The chain uses TRBV5-1 and TRBJ1-1; D remains unclear. The germline V gene encodes CDR1 SGHRS and CDR2 YFSETQ. This CDR3 region has 13 residues. The V gene lost 4 bases and the J gene lost 1 base, with 8 bases spanning the gap. The CDR3 here is CASSVSENTEAFF. The CDR3 DNA sequence: TGCGCCAGCAGCGTCTCTGAGAACACTGAAGCTTTCTTT.

A remark on this clone: Different DNA sequences within this sample yield the same CDR3. The CDR3 DNA reads TGTGCCAGCAGCGTTCGCAGTCAAGAGACCCAGTACTTC. Translating it yields CASSVRSQETQYF. The V gene is TRBV9, the J gene TRBJ2-5; D remains ambiguous. Germline-derived CDR1 and CDR2 are SGDLS and YYNGEE. Trimming cost V 2 bases and J 2 bases, with 7 bases left between them. CDR3 length equals 13 residues.

A word on this clone: The sample contains more than one DNA sequence encoding this CDR3. The genes are TRBV9 and TRBJ2-7, with 10 bases aligning to TRBD2. The CDR3 totals 15 residues. Germline values: CDR1 SGDLS, CDR2 YYNGEE. J lost 4 bases, V lost 3 bases, and 7 bases had no gene match. DNA of the CDR3: TGTGCCAGCAGCGAGTCAGCGGGAGGGCCGTACGAGCAGTACTTC. It specifies CASSESAGGPYEQYF. Supplemented by reference TRBV9 and TRBJ2-7, the full variable domain reads DSGVTQTPKHLITATGQRVTLRCSPRSGDLSVYWYQQSLDQGLQFLIQYYNGEERAKGNILERFSAQQFPDLHSELNLSSLELGDSALYFCASSESAGGPYEQYFGPGTRLTVT.

This chain uses TRBV27 with TRBJ1-1, with D uncertain. The CDR3 runs to 14 residues. Trimming stripped 4 bases from V and 0 bases from J, with 9 bases between. CDR1 and CDR2 (germline): MNHEY, SMNVEV (reference sequence). CDR3 sequence: CASSWVGMNTEAFF. CDR3 coding DNA: TGTGCCAGCAGTTGGGTGGGCATGAACACTGAAGCTTTCTTT.